This TCR beta chain was documented in a study of blood T cell repertoires in COVID-19. Libraries were prepared by immunoSEQ multiplex PCR; TCRdb keeps only in-frame clonotypes and omits some of them. The sample shows about 240,000 clones, just under 85% of them seen only once. CDR1 and CDR2 (germline): MNHEY, SMNVEV (reference sequence). The V gene end was trimmed by 6 bases and the J gene end by 8 bases; junction bases not matched to a gene: 7. This CDR3 has 15 amino acids. The clonotype originates from a woman older than 75 with acute or convalescent COVID-19. The sample was peripheral blood. The chain recombines TRBV27 with TRBJ2-1, with 13 bases aligning to TRBD2. CDR3 nucleotide sequence: TGTGCCAGCAGACCCCGGACTAGCGGGAGCGATGAGCAGTTCTTC. This encodes CASRPRTSGSDEQFF.